This entry concerns a single T cell receptor beta chain. Its antigen is as yet unknown. Sequencing was performed with immunoSEQ multiplex PCR; in TCRdb, only in-frame clones are kept and a portion is missing. This sample has approximately 130,000 clones; roughly nine tenths occur once, and the top ten carry approximately 0.17%. The sample is drawn from a study of graft-versus-host responses after intestinal transplantation. The sequence derives from a human donor who received an intestinal transplant. The source was unstimulated CD4+ T cells sorted from spleen or lymph node cells, collected before intestinal transplant.

The DNA of the CDR3 is TGTGCCAGCAGCTTAGGGAGGGGCCAGACCGAGCAGTACTTC. Protein product: CASSLGRGQTEQYF. The V gene is TRBV13, the J gene TRBJ2-7, with D possibly being TRBD1 or TRBD2 (5 bases each). This CDR3 region has 14 residues. CDR1 and CDR2 (germline): PRHDT, FYEKMQ (reference sequence). Deletions cut 0 bases from V and 6 bases from J, with 12 bases between. Variable domain in full (rest from reference TRBV13 and TRBJ2-7): AAGVIQSPRHLIKEKRETATLKCYPIPRHDTVYWYQQGPGQDPQFLISFYEKMQSDKGSIPDRFSAQQFSDYHSELNMSSLELGDSALYFCASSLGRGQTEQYFGPGTRLTVT.